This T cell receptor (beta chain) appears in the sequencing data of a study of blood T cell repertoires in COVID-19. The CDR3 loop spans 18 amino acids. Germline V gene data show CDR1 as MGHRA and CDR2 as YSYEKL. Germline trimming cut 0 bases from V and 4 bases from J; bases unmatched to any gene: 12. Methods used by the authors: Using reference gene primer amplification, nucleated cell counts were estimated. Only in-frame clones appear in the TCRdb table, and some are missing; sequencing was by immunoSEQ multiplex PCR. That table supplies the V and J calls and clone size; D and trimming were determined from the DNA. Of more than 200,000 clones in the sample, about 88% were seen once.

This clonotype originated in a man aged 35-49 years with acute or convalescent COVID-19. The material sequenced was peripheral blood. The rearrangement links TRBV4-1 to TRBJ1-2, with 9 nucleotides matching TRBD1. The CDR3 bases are TGCGCCAGCAGCCAAGATGGAGGAAGGGGGGACAGGGCCTATGGCTACACCTTC. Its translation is CASSQDGGRGDRAYGYTF.